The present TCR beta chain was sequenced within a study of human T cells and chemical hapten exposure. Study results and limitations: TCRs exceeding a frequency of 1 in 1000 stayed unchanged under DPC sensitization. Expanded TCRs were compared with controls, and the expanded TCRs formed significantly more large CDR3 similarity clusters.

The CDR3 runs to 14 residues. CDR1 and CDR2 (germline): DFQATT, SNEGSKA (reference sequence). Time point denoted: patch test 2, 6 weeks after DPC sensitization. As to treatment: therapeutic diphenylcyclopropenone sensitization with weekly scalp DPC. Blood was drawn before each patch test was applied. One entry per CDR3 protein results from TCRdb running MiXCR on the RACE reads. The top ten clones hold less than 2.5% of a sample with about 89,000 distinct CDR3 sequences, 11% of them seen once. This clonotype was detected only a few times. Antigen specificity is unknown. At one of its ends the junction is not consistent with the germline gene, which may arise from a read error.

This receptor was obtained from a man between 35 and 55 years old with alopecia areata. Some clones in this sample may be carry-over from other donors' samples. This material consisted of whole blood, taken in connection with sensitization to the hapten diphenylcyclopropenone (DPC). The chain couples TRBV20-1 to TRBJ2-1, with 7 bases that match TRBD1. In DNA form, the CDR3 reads TGCAGTGCTAGAGGTACAGCCGGGACAGCTCCCATGATCTTC. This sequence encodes CSARGTAGTAPMIF.